One and the same sample provided the 18 T cell receptor beta chains below, sequenced in a study of blood T cell repertoires in COVID-19. Profiled with immunoSEQ multiplex PCR; TCRdb holds only in-frame clones, not every one. The repertoire has about 220,000 clones, 80% of them found once; the top ten carry around 13%. The specimen sequenced was peripheral blood. The source of these receptors is a human donor in a cohort sampled during active COVID-19.

In nucleotides, the CDR3 is TGTGCCAGCAGCAAAGCAAGGGGCGGGAACACTGAAGCTTTCTTT. This sequence encodes CASSKARGGNTEAFF. The rearrangement joins TRBV21-1 to TRBJ1-1; the table's TRBD1 call for D was not verified on the DNA. TRBV21-1 is a pseudogene segment. The CDR3 length is 15 residues.

The chain has TRBV3-1 (or the pseudogene TRBV3-2) and TRBJ1-1; the D is unclear. This CDR3 is 15 amino acids long. Germline assignment: CDR1 LGHDT and CDR2 YNNKEL (reference sequence). Deletions cut 0 bases from V and 6 bases from J, with 14 bases between. This CDR3 is CASSQDLLGAAEAFF. CDR3 DNA: TGTGCCAGCAGCCAAGATCTCTTGGGCGCCGCTGAAGCTTTCTTT.

The V and J genes are TRBV10-3 and TRBJ2-5, with TRBD1 matching 7 bases. CDR1 and CDR2 (germline): ENHRY, SYGVKD. This CDR3 contains 12 residues. The V and J ends lost 10 bases and 2 bases, in that order; junction bases with no gene match: 4. CDR3 nucleotides: TGTGCCACCGGGACAGTACAAGAGACCCAGTACTTC. Residues: CATGTVQETQYF.

In the case of this clone: One end of the junction is discordant with germline, which a read error may explain. The rearrangement uses TRBV18 and TRBJ2-7; 7 bases match TRBD1. Germline V gives CDR1 KGHSH, CDR2 LQKENI. This CDR3 has 15 amino acids. For the CDR3, the DNA is TGTGCCAGCTCCCCACCGGGACAGAGGACCTACGAGCAGTACTTC. As protein: CASSPPGQRTYEQYF.

This chain links TRBV28 with TRBJ1-1; weak D call: TRBD1 (5 bases). This CDR3 spans 14 amino acids. CDR1 is MDHEN and CDR2 is SYDVKM in the germline V gene. The CDR3 is CGAGLGDRDTEAFF. In nucleotides, the CDR3 is TGTGGAGCGGGCCTGGGGGATAGGGACACTGAAGCTTTCTTT.

This clone has just one count. CDR3 coding DNA: TGTGCCAGCATAAAAACAGGCTCGGCCAAAAACATTCAGTACTTC. Its protein is CASIKTGSAKNIQYF. This chain links TRBV19 with TRBJ2-4; maybe TRBD1 (5 bases). CDR1 is LNHDA, CDR2 SQIVND, per germline (reference sequence). V lost 9 bases and J lost 1, with 16 bases in between. The CDR3 has 15 residues.

The chain joins TRBV9 to TRBJ2-5; D gene unclear. Germline loops: CDR1 SGDLS, CDR2 YYNGEE. This CDR3 is 15 amino acids long. With 0 bases removed from V and 1 base from J, the gap between germline ends came to 10 bases. The CDR3 sequence is CASSVVFGGQETQYF. The CDR3 DNA is TGTGCCAGCAGCGTAGTGTTTGGCGGCCAAGAGACCCAGTACTTC.

The genes are TRBV9 and TRBJ1-2; possible D gene TRBD1, 5 bases. The length of the CDR3 is 15 residues. Germline values: CDR1 SGDLS, CDR2 YYNGEE. V lost 0 bases and J lost 2, with 11 bases in between. CDR3 nucleotide sequence: TGTGCCAGCAGCGTAGCTACGACAGCCAACTATGGCTACACCTTC. Its protein is CASSVATTANYGYTF.

This clone was observed once. The chain employs TRBV5-1 and TRBJ1-1; no firm D call. Germline V gene sequence: CDR1 SGHRS, CDR2 YFSETQ. Trimming took off 0 bases at V and 2 bases at J, with 11 bases between the two ends. The CDR3 is 15 amino acids. Written as DNA, the CDR3 is TGCGCCAGCAGCTTGGCCGTGGGAGGCAACACTGAAGCTTTCTTT. The encoded protein is CASSLAVGGNTEAFF.

V and J are TRBV27 and TRBJ2-1; 14 nucleotides match TRBD2. In germline, CDR1 is MNHEY, CDR2 SMNVEV (reference sequence). V was clipped by 3 bases and J by 6 bases; unmatched bases: 13. The CDR3 runs to 19 residues. The CDR3 loop is CASSLGWGRGTSGSNEQFF. DNA for the CDR3: TGTGCCAGCAGTTTGGGTTGGGGACGGGGGACTAGCGGGAGCAATGAGCAGTTCTTC.

This chain uses TRBV7-2 with TRBJ2-5; no reliable D call. The CDR3 has 14 amino acids. Germline V gives CDR1 SGHTA, CDR2 FQGNSA. V was cut by 2 bases and J by 5 bases, with 12 bases left in between. CDR3: CASSLSALGETQYF. Written as DNA, the CDR3 is TGTGCCAGCAGCTTAAGCGCCCTCGGGGAGACCCAGTACTTC.

J is TRBJ1-3 and V is TRBV7-9, with D unresolved. Trimming took 5 bases from V and 5 from J, leaving 7 bases between them. Germline V gene lookup returns CDR1 SEHNR and CDR2 FQNEAQ (reference sequence). The CDR3 totals 12 residues. The CDR3 coding sequence is TGTGCCAGCAGCCAGGAAAGAAACACCATATATTTT. This sequence encodes CASSQERNTIYF. The full variable domain, completed using reference TRBV7-9 and TRBJ1-3, is DTGVSQNPRHKITKRGQNVTFRCDPISEHNRLYWYRQTLGQGPEFLTYFQNEAQLEKSRLLSDRFSAERPKGSFSTLEIQRTEQGDSAMYLCASSQERNTIYFGEGSWLTVV.

This chain connects TRBV28 to TRBJ1-5; D is possibly TRBD1 (5 bases). The ends were cut back, 6 bases at V and 7 bases at J, with 16 bases in the middle. Germline-derived CDR1 and CDR2 are MDHEN and SYDVKM. The CDR3 loop spans 14 amino acids. CDR3 coding DNA: TGTGCCAGCAGGGGGGAGGGCGGCAGGCAGCCCCAGCATTTT. This codes for CASRGEGGRQPQHF.

The chain links TRBV5-1 to TRBJ1-2; D remains ambiguous. From germline, CDR1 is SGHRS and CDR2 YFSETQ. The CDR3 is 13 residues long. V dropped 0 bases and J dropped 5 bases, with 8 bases sitting between them. The DNA of the CDR3 is TGCGCCAGCAGCTTGGGAACAGATTATGGCTACACCTTC. Residues: CASSLGTDYGYTF. The variable domain in full, completed from reference TRBV5-1 and TRBJ1-2, reads KAGVTQTPRYLIKTRGQQVTLSCSPISGHRSVSWYQQTPGQGLQFLFEYFSETQRNKGNFPGRFSGRQFSNSRSEMNVSTLELGDSALYLCASSLGTDYGYTFGSGTRLTVV.

As DNA, the CDR3 is TGTGCCAGTAGTTCCTCCGGGACAGCAGGCTATGGCTACACCTTC. Amino acid sequence: CASSSSGTAGYGYTF. J is TRBJ1-2 and V is TRBV19; TRBD1 agrees at 7 bases. V trimming: 5 bases; J trimming: 4 bases; junction bases outside the gene matches: 10. Germline CDR1 reads LNHDA; CDR2 reads SQIVND (reference sequence). The CDR3 consists of 15 residues.

The rearrangement joins TRBV27 to TRBJ1-4, with 8 bases fitting TRBD1. V lost 3 bases and J lost 8; bases outside the gene matches: 8. Germline CDR1 reads MNHEY; CDR2 reads SMNVEV (reference sequence). CDR3 length: 15 amino acids. This CDR3 is CASSFWTGNQEKLFF. In DNA form, the CDR3 reads TGTGCCAGCAGTTTCTGGACAGGGAACCAAGAAAAACTGTTTTTT.

This clone was picked up many times. The V and J genes are TRBV11-2 and TRBJ1-6; TRBD1 matches 7 bases. Germline CDR1 and CDR2: SGHAT and FQNNGV. Trimming removed 0 bases from V and 17 bases from J; junction bases left unmatched: 7. This CDR3 comprises 13 residues. The CDR3 here is CASSLEPGQPIHF. For the CDR3, the DNA is TGTGCCAGCAGCTTAGAACCGGGACAGCCGATCCACTTT.

The chain is built from TRBV28 and TRBJ1-2; D remains ambiguous. Trimming shortened V by 4 bases and J by 8 bases, and 8 bases separated the two germline ends. The germline gives CDR1 MDHEN, CDR2 SYDVKM. The CDR3 is 11 residues long. The CDR3 coding sequence is TGTGCCAGCAGTTACGGGGTAGGCTACACCTTC. This sequence encodes CASSYGVGYTF.